One sample yielded the 10 T cell receptor beta chains listed below, sequenced in a study of T cell responses to AZD1222 COVID-19 vaccine. Generated by immunoSEQ multiplex PCR, the TCRdb table keeps only in-frame clones and is missing some. The sample yields tens of thousands of clones, 87% seen once. The specimen comprised peripheral blood, sampled 28 days after the second AZD1222 dose. The receptors were gathered from an adult who received the AZD1222 COVID-19 vaccine.

Only a few counts were recorded for this clone. The rearrangement links TRBV9 to TRBJ2-7, with D maybe TRBD2 (6 bases). Trimming pared 3 bases from V and 1 base from J, leaving 14 bases between. The CDR3 loop spans 15 amino acids. The germline gives CDR1 SGDLS, CDR2 YYNGEE. For the CDR3, the DNA is TGTGCCAGCAGCGAATCCAGCGGGTTTTCCTACGAGCAGTACTTC. Protein: CASSESSGFSYEQYF.

The rearrangement joins TRBV11-2 to TRBJ2-4, with D possibly matching TRBD2 (6 bases). Trimming took 0 bases from V and 8 from J, leaving 11 bases between them. This CDR3 spans 14 amino acids. Germline assignment: CDR1 SGHAT and CDR2 FQNNGV. This chain's CDR3 is CASSLDQGGDIQYF. The CDR3 DNA sequence: TGTGCCAGCAGCTTAGATCAGGGAGGAGACATTCAGTACTTC.

This clone has just a few counts. The chain joins TRBV27 to TRBJ2-7, with D perhaps TRBD2 (6 bases). The germline V gene encodes CDR1 MNHEY and CDR2 SMNVEV (reference sequence). The CDR3 is 15 residues long. Deletions cut 6 bases from V and 2 bases from J, with 17 bases between. CDR3 DNA: TGTGCCAGCAGCGCCCCCGGGACTGGAACCTACGAGCAGTACTTC. Translated, it gives CASSAPGTGTYEQYF.

The chain is built from TRBV4-2 and TRBJ1-3, with a possible D match to TRBD1 (6 bases). The germline gives CDR1 LGHNA, CDR2 YNFKEQ. Trimming shortened V by 4 bases and J by 0 bases, and 16 bases separated the two germline ends. The CDR3 is 17 amino acids. The CDR3 region has the DNA TGTGCCAGCAGCCCTGACCTGGGGGCCGACTCTGGAAACACCATATATTTT. It encodes CASSPDLGADSGNTIYF.

Only a few counts were recorded for this clone. The chain joins TRBV2 to TRBJ2-7; D ambiguous. This CDR3 is built from 12 residues. The V end lost 0 bases, the J end lost 3 bases, and 3 bases lay between the germline ends. Germline CDR1 SNHLY, CDR2 FYNNEI. CDR3 amino acids: CASSEALYEQYF. The CDR3 coding sequence is TGTGCCAGCAGTGAAGCGCTCTACGAGCAGTACTTC.

V is TRBV9 and J is TRBJ1-2; D ambiguous. This CDR3 comprises 16 residues. V lost 4 bases and J 1 base, leaving 17 bases between the germline ends. Germline V gene data show CDR1 as SGDLS and CDR2 as YYNGEE. CDR3 protein: CASSPRLTFINYGYTF. In DNA form, the CDR3 reads TGTGCCAGCAGCCCCCGCCTGACATTCATTAACTATGGCTACACCTTC.

The CDR3 DNA reads TGTGCCAGCAGTTCAGGGAGGGGGCGCATCGGAGAAAAACTGTTTTTT. Its protein product is CASSSGRGRIGEKLFF. The chain employs TRBV5-8 and TRBJ1-4; 7 bases agree with TRBD1. Germline V lookup: CDR1 SGHTS, CDR2 YDEGEE. The CDR3 covers 16 residues. After removal of 5 bases from V and 8 bases from J, the junction contained 15 bases not matched to a gene.

The chain carries TRBV5-8 and TRBJ2-5; D call uncertain. V was cut by 7 bases and J by 1 base, with 5 bases left in between. In germline, CDR1 is SGHTS, CDR2 YDEGEE. The CDR3 is made up of 11 amino acids. CDR3 sequence (DNA): TGTGCCAGCTCGCCCCAAGAGACCCAGTACTTC. It yields the protein CASSPQETQYF.

This chain links TRBV6-6 with TRBJ1-2, with a possible D match to TRBD1 (6 bases). The CDR3 loop spans 14 amino acids. CDR1 is MNHNY and CDR2 is SVGAGI in the germline V gene (reference sequence). Trimming stripped 5 bases from V and 7 bases from J, with 17 bases between. The CDR3 DNA is TGTGCCAGCAGTGCCGACGGACAGCAAATTGGCTACACCTTC. This translates into CASSADGQQIGYTF.

This clone has only one observation. The V call is TRBV4-3, the J call TRBJ2-2, with D possibly being TRBD2 (6 bases). The V end lost 3 bases, the J end lost 0 bases, and 14 bases lay between the germline ends. The CDR3 covers 17 residues. CDR1 is LGHNA, CDR2 YSLEER, per germline. CDR3 protein: CASSHWWRGSNTGELFF. The CDR3 DNA sequence: TGCGCCAGCAGCCATTGGTGGCGGGGATCGAACACCGGGGAGCTGTTTTTT.